Each of the 27 T cell receptor beta chains below was sequenced from the same sample in a study of T-cell reconstitution after alpha-beta-depleted transplantation in children. What these receptors recognize is not known. A TCRbeta library incorporating unique molecular identifiers was prepared. One entry per CDR3 protein, called by TCRdb with MiXCR from the PCR reads. The sample lists some 300,000 distinct CDR3 sequences; around 7.3% were seen once. General observations from the study: A year had passed since transplant, and T-cell counts and diversity by then came mostly from newly produced T cells.

The specimen was peripheral blood, collected 360 days after TCRalphabeta/CD19-depleted stem cell transplant. These receptors were obtained from a female patient under 10 years old who had a stem cell transplant for Fanconi anemia, so the T cells may come from the graft donor.

This clonotype has at least ten counts. The chain is built from TRBV7-8 and TRBJ1-6; TRBD1 agrees at 9 bases. This CDR3 is 17 amino acids long. V trimming: 0 bases; J trimming: 1 base; junction bases outside the gene matches: 1. The V gene's germline CDR1 is SGHVS and CDR2 FQNEAQ. The CDR3 nucleotides are TGTGCCAGCAGCTTAGCACAGGGGGCATCCTATAATTCACCCCTCCACTTT. As protein: CASSLAQGASYNSPLHF. The full variable domain, its missing parts supplied by reference TRBV7-8 and TRBJ1-6, is GAGVSQSPRYKVAKRGQDVALRCDPISGHVSLFWYQQALGQGPEFLTYFQNEAQLDKSGLPSDRFFAERPEGSVSTLKIQRTQQEDSAVYLCASSLAQGASYNSPLHFGNGTRLTVT.

This clonotype was observed a few times. This chain connects TRBV6-5 to TRBJ1-3; possibly TRBD1 for D (6 bases). Looked up from germline, CDR1 is MNHEY and CDR2 is SVGAGI. V was clipped by 2 bases and J by 0 bases, with 11 bases between them. This CDR3 contains 16 residues. CDR3 DNA sequence: TGTGCCAGCAGTTACCATACAGGGATCTCTGGAAACACCATATATTTT. It specifies CASSYHTGISGNTIYF.

This rearrangement joins TRBV9 to TRBJ2-2, with D perhaps TRBD2 (6 bases). Trimming pared 4 bases from V and 5 bases from J, leaving 18 bases between. The CDR3 sequence is 16 residues long. Germline V gives CDR1 SGDLS, CDR2 YYNGEE. The CDR3 nucleotides are TGTGCCAGCAGCCCCCGAATGGCGGGGCATACCGGGGAGCTGTTTTTT. This codes for CASSPRMAGHTGELFF. The complete variable domain, with remaining parts taken from reference TRBV9 and TRBJ2-2, reads DSGVTQTPKHLITATGQRVTLRCSPRSGDLSVYWYQQSLDQGLQFLIQYYNGEERAKGNILERFSAQQFPDLHSELNLSSLELGDSALYFCASSPRMAGHTGELFFGEGSRLTVL.

The CDR3 nucleotides are TGTGCCAGCAGTTTAACAGGGAGAAACACCGGGGAGCTGTTTTTT. Translating gives CASSLTGRNTGELFF. The V and J genes are TRBV28 and TRBJ2-2; a weak D match, TRBD1 (6 bases). V lost 2 bases, J lost 2 bases, and 9 bases lay in between. The CDR3 totals 15 residues. Germline V gives CDR1 MDHEN, CDR2 SYDVKM.

In this sample, this clonotype turned up many times. The chain recombines TRBV9 with TRBJ2-3; D ambiguous. Trimming took 3 bases from V and 0 from J, leaving 17 bases between them. CDR3 length: 17 residues. CDR1 is SGDLS and CDR2 is YYNGEE in the germline V gene. This CDR3 is CASSAETHLPSTDTQYF. The CDR3 nucleotides are TGTGCCAGCAGCGCCGAAACACACCTTCCTAGCACAGATACGCAGTATTTT.

The table lists this clonotype with a few counts. V and J are TRBV4-3 and TRBJ2-1, with a weak D call TRBD2 (5 bases). This CDR3 contains 17 residues. Germline V gene data show CDR1 as LGHNA and CDR2 as YSLEER. Trimming took 0 bases from V and 1 from J, leaving 13 bases between them. CDR3 in amino acids: CASSQDVIGVSYNEQFF. CDR3 sequence (DNA): TGCGCCAGCAGCCAAGACGTTATCGGGGTTTCCTACAATGAGCAGTTCTTC.

This clonotype was detected ten times or more. The V gene is TRBV4-3, the J gene TRBJ1-1; no firm D call. The V end lost 3 bases, the J end lost 1 base, and 6 bases lay between the germline ends. This CDR3 comprises 13 residues. Germline CDR1 and CDR2: LGHNA and YSLEER. The CDR3 nucleotides read TGCGCCAGCAGCCACGCCAAGAACACTGAAGCTTTCTTT. Amino acid sequence: CASSHAKNTEAFF.

At least ten counts were recorded for this clonotype. The chain has TRBV6-1 and TRBJ2-2, with TRBD2 matching 8 bases. Germline CDR1 is MNHNS and CDR2 is SASEGT. The CDR3 spans 16 residues. J gave up 6 bases and V 5 bases, and 11 bases lay outside the gene matches. The CDR3 coding sequence is TGTGCCAGCAGTAAGCTAGCGGGTGTGGTCCCCGGGGAGCTGTTTTTT. Translated, it gives CASSKLAGVVPGELFF.

This chain uses TRBV20-1 with TRBJ1-3; 8 positions match TRBD1. Trimming at V came to 5 bases and at J to 0 bases, leaving 3 bases not matched to a gene. The CDR3 consists of 14 residues. From germline, CDR1 is DFQATT and CDR2 SNEGSKA (reference sequence). The CDR3 sequence: CSAGQGYSGNTIYF. The DNA for the CDR3 is TGCAGTGCTGGACAGGGCTACTCTGGAAACACCATATATTTT.

The chain uses TRBV18 and TRBJ1-1, with D maybe TRBD1 (5 bases). In germline, CDR1 is KGHSH, CDR2 LQKENI. Trimming cost V 2 bases and J 5 bases, with 12 bases left between them. The CDR3 covers 14 residues. Written as DNA, the CDR3 is TGTGCCAGCTCACCAGCCAGGGAGAATACTGAAGCTTTCTTT. Residues: CASSPARENTEAFF.

This clonotype was counted only a few times. This chain links TRBV11-2 with TRBJ1-4; a weak D match, TRBD1 (6 bases). The CDR3 is 14 residues long. Trimming took off 5 bases at V and 8 bases at J, with 15 bases between the two ends. Looked up from germline, CDR1 is SGHAT and CDR2 is FQNNGV. The CDR3 here is CASSGRGLGEKLFF. The CDR3 bases are TGTGCCAGCAGCGGCAGGGGCCTCGGGGAAAAACTGTTTTTT.

This clonotype has more than one count but fewer than ten. The gene calls are TRBV28 and TRBJ1-2, with D tentatively TRBD1 (6 bases). With 2 bases removed from V and 3 bases from J, the gap between germline ends came to 16 bases. Germline loops: CDR1 MDHEN, CDR2 SYDVKM. The CDR3 is made up of 16 amino acids. As DNA, the CDR3 is TGTGCCAGCAGTTTAACAGGGTCCCACATGTACTATGGCTACACCTTC. As protein: CASSLTGSHMYYGYTF.

The sample holds many counts of this clonotype. The V gene is TRBV24-1, the J gene TRBJ2-1, with 7 nucleotides matching TRBD1. J lost 4 bases, V lost 3 bases, and 8 bases had no gene match. The CDR3 runs 16 residues. Per germline, CDR1 KGHDR and CDR2 SFDVKD. This CDR3 is CATSDSSGQVYNEQFF. In nucleotides, the CDR3 is TGTGCCACCAGTGATAGCTCAGGACAGGTTTACAATGAGCAGTTCTTC.

V usage is TRBV12-3 or TRBV12-4 and J usage is TRBJ2-3; D may be TRBD2 (6 bases). The V and J ends lost 5 bases and 6 bases respectively, with 21 bases between them. This CDR3 region has 16 residues. The CDR3 sequence: CASSELTRGRADTQYF. For the CDR3, the DNA is TGTGCCAGCAGTGAATTGACTAGAGGGAGAGCGGATACGCAGTATTTT.

This chain joins TRBV10-3 and TRBJ1-2; D unclear. This CDR3 is built from 12 residues. Trimming took 5 bases from V and 8 from J, leaving 12 bases between them. Germline CDR1 ENHRY, CDR2 SYGVKD. The CDR3 DNA reads as TGTGCCATCAGTCCAGGAAGTCGAGGCTACACCTTC. It codes for CAISPGSRGYTF.

This clonotype was seen many times. The rearrangement uses TRBV12-3 or TRBV12-4 and TRBJ1-1, with TRBD1 matching over 7 bases. The J segment lost 5 bases and the V segment lost 1 base, leaving 1 base of the junction unmatched. CDR3 length: 13 amino acids. CDR3 DNA sequence: TGTGCCAGCAGTTTAGGACAGGGTACTGAAGCTTTCTTT. The encoded protein is CASSLGQGTEAFF.

The CDR3 region is CASSLPGSDNYGYTF. CDR3 coding DNA: TGTGCCAGCAGTTTACCGGGCAGTGACAACTATGGCTACACCTTC. V is TRBV28 and J is TRBJ1-2; no clear D. CDR1 MDHEN and CDR2 SYDVKM come from the germline V gene. CDR3 size: 15 residues. Trimming pared 2 bases from V and 2 bases from J, leaving 12 bases between.

This chain links TRBV6-1 with TRBJ2-7; TRBD1 is a possible D gene (5 bases). V gave up 6 bases and J gave up 3 bases, with 15 bases separating them. The CDR3 length is 14 residues. Germline V lookup: CDR1 MNHNS, CDR2 SASEGT. The CDR3 bases are TGTGCCAGCAGCCGCAGTAAAACAGGCTACGAGCAGTACTTC. It specifies CASSRSKTGYEQYF.

The V call is TRBV10-2, the J call TRBJ1-1; 8 nucleotides agree with TRBD1. V lost 6 bases to trimming and J lost 5 bases; unmatched junction nucleotides: 5. Germline lookup yields CDR1 WSHSY and CDR2 SAAADI. CDR3 size: 13 residues. The CDR3 region is CASSGQGLTEAFF. The CDR3 DNA is TGCGCCAGCAGCGGACAGGGATTAACTGAAGCTTTCTTT.

This clonotype was found many times. The chain uses TRBV5-1 and TRBJ2-5, with 8 positions matching TRBD1. Unmatched junction bases numbered 3, after V lost 3 bases and J lost 2 bases. Germline V gives CDR1 SGHRS, CDR2 YFSETQ. This CDR3 is built from 14 residues. The CDR3 region has the DNA TGCGCCAGCAGCTGGGACAGGCCGCAAGAGACCCAGTACTTC. Translation gives CASSWDRPQETQYF. The whole variable domain, remainder taken from reference TRBV5-1 and TRBJ2-5, is KAGVTQTPRYLIKTRGQQVTLSCSPISGHRSVSWYQQTPGQGLQFLFEYFSETQRNKGNFPGRFSGRQFSNSRSEMNVSTLELGDSALYLCASSWDRPQETQYFGPGTRLLVL.

This clonotype was recorded at least ten times. This chain connects TRBV29-1 to TRBJ2-7, with unresolved D. This CDR3 is built from 13 residues. CDR1 and CDR2 (germline): SQVTM, ANQGSEA. V dropped 8 bases and J dropped 1 base, with 15 bases sitting between them. In nucleotides, the CDR3 is TGCAGCTCCTCCGGCAGGCCATCCTACGAGCAGTACTTC. Protein sequence: CSSSGRPSYEQYF.

V gene TRBV6-5 combines with J gene TRBJ1-6; 10 positions agree with TRBD1. Looked up from germline, CDR1 is MNHEY and CDR2 is SVGAGI. The V segment lost 5 bases and the J segment 9 bases; nucleotides outside the gene matches: 10. The CDR3 runs to 16 residues. The CDR3 DNA reads TGTGCCAGCAGTCGCTGGGACAGGGGTTCTAGTTCACCCCTCCACTTT. It specifies CASSRWDRGSSSPLHF.

This clonotype appeared many times. The DNA of the CDR3 is TGTGCCACCAGCTCCACAGGGAACACTGAAGCTTTCTTT. It translates to CATSSTGNTEAFF. The chain uses TRBV15 and TRBJ1-1; D is perhaps TRBD1 (5 bases). Trimming shortened V by 5 bases and J by 1 base, and 8 bases separated the two germline ends. The CDR3 is 13 residues long. Germline CDR1 and CDR2: LNHNV and YYDKDF (reference sequence).

This clonotype was observed many times. The rearrangement uses TRBV20-1 and TRBJ2-3; a weak D match, TRBD2 (6 bases). There are 12 residues in the CDR3. The germline V and J ends were trimmed by 4 bases and 3 bases, with 8 bases remaining between them. Looked up from germline, CDR1 is DFQATT and CDR2 is SNEGSKA (reference sequence). CDR3 sequence (DNA): TGCAGTGCTAAGGAGGGAACAGATACGCAGTATTTT. This encodes CSAKEGTDTQYF.

This clonotype was picked up many times. The J gene is TRBJ1-1, the V gene TRBV25-1; tentative D call: TRBD1 (5 bases). The germline gives CDR1 MGHDK, CDR2 SYGVNS. The CDR3 extends over 15 amino acids. Trimming cost V 4 bases and J 3 bases, with 15 bases left between them. The CDR3 protein is CASSALGGYHTEAFF. In DNA, the CDR3 is TGTGCCAGCAGTGCCCTCGGGGGGTACCACACTGAAGCTTTCTTT.

This clonotype was seen at least ten times. V and J are TRBV12-3 or TRBV12-4 and TRBJ2-5, with D perhaps matching TRBD2 (7 bases). V dropped 3 bases and J dropped 6 bases, with 11 bases sitting between them. The CDR3 length is 13 residues. The CDR3 DNA follows: TGTGCCAGCAGTTTGATGGGGGGGCAGACCCAGTACTTC. As protein: CASSLMGGQTQYF.

This clonotype was seen repeatedly, ten times or more. The V and J genes are TRBV29-1 and TRBJ2-7; TRBD1 is a possible D gene (6 bases). V lost 6 bases, J lost 2 bases, and 14 bases lay in between. The CDR3 loop spans 13 amino acids. Germline V gene lookup returns CDR1 SQVTM and CDR2 ANQGSEA. The CDR3 loop reads CSVSWDTTYEQYF. The CDR3, as DNA: TGCAGCGTGTCCTGGGACACGACCTACGAGCAGTACTTC.